Below, 16 T cell receptor beta chains from the same sample are listed, as sequenced in a study of blood T cell repertoires in COVID-19. Data came from immunoSEQ multiplex PCR; TCRdb stores just in-frame clones and leaves some out. The sample includes roughly 270,000 clones, approximately 85% seen only once; the top ten take approximately 5.1%. The sample was peripheral blood. These receptors came from a man aged 45-65 years with active or convalescent COVID-19.

V gene TRBV6-2 or TRBV6-3 combines with J gene TRBJ2-3, with unresolved D. The CDR3 has 14 amino acids. The germline V gene has CDR1 MNHEY and CDR2 SVGEGT. V lost 3 bases to trimming and J lost 0 bases, with 7 bases between them. The CDR3 reads CASSYPGSTDTQYF. The CDR3 DNA reads TGTGCCAGCAGTTATCCCGGGAGCACAGATACGCAGTATTTT.

This chain links TRBV6-5 with TRBJ2-1, with 11 positions matching TRBD2. The CDR3 has 15 residues. Losses at the gene ends were 10 bases for V and 1 base for J; bases not matched to a gene: 6. Germline loops: CDR1 MNHEY, CDR2 SVGAGI. The DNA for the CDR3 is TGTGCCACCGTCCGACTAGCGGGATCCTACAATGAGCAGTTCTTC. Its translation is CATVRLAGSYNEQFF.

The chain recombines TRBV7-7 with TRBJ2-2, with 8 positions matching TRBD2. The CDR3 is made up of 15 amino acids. Looked up from germline, CDR1 is SSHAT and CDR2 is FNYEAQ (reference sequence). The ends lost 1 base at V and 7 bases at J; junction bases unmatched: 5. This CDR3 reads CASSLGAGVGGELFF. CDR3 coding DNA: TGTGCCAGCAGCTTAGGAGCGGGAGTTGGCGGGGAGCTGTTTTTT.

The chain couples TRBV6-2 or TRBV6-3 to TRBJ1-4; a possible D gene is TRBD1 (5 bases). Per germline, CDR1 MNHEY and CDR2 SVGEGT. Trimming removed 0 bases at V and 7 bases at J, with 15 bases between. The CDR3 length is 16 residues. CDR3 residues: CASSYSGLKLGEKLFF. The CDR3 region has the DNA TGTGCCAGCAGTTACTCGGGACTAAAGTTGGGTGAAAAACTGTTTTTT.

The chain has TRBV14 and TRBJ2-1; a possible D gene is TRBD1 (5 bases). This CDR3 is built from 12 residues. V gave up 1 base and J gave up 15 bases, with 13 bases separating them. Germline V lookup: CDR1 SGHDN, CDR2 FVKESK. The DNA for the CDR3 is TGTGCCAGCAGCCAAGCTAAGGGGTCGGGGTTCTTC. Translating it yields CASSQAKGSGFF.

The V call is TRBV9, the J call TRBJ2-5; TRBD2 agrees at 7 bases. V was pared by 2 bases and J by 5 bases, with 0 bases of the junction left unmatched. This CDR3 region has 12 residues. CDR1 is SGDLS and CDR2 is YYNGEE in the germline V gene. CDR3 region: CASSVRGETQYF. DNA for the CDR3: TGTGCCAGCAGCGTGCGGGGGGAGACCCAGTACTTC.

This clone was seen only a few times. This chain joins TRBV24-1 and TRBJ2-7; 7 bases line up with TRBD1. The CDR3 length is 18 residues. The ends lost 3 bases at V and 7 bases at J; junction bases unmatched: 20. The germline V gene has CDR1 KGHDR and CDR2 SFDVKD. DNA of the CDR3: TGTGCCACCAGTGATCCACCCTTCGCGGCACAGGGGCTATGTGAGCAGTACTTC. The encoded protein is CATSDPPFAAQGLCEQYF.

The V call is TRBV12-3 or TRBV12-4, the J call TRBJ1-1; possible D gene TRBD1, 5 bases. This CDR3 has 13 residues. V was clipped by 5 bases and J by 0 bases, with 7 bases between them. The chain's CDR3 is CASSQGMNTEAFF. The CDR3 nucleotides read TGTGCCAGCAGTCAGGGCATGAACACTGAAGCTTTCTTT.

The chain links TRBV19 to TRBJ1-2; the D gene is possibly TRBD1 (6 bases). CDR3 size: 16 residues. Germline loops: CDR1 LNHDA, CDR2 SQIVND (reference sequence). V dropped 3 bases and J dropped 8 bases, with 22 bases sitting between them. In nucleotides, the CDR3 is TGTGCCAGTAGTATGGTCCAGGGGAGGGGCGTAAGAGGCTACACCTTC. Its translation is CASSMVQGRGVRGYTF.

The rearrangement joins TRBV6-5 to TRBJ2-1; D gene uncertain. V was shortened by 0 bases and J by 12 bases, with 15 bases between the two germline ends. The germline CDR1 and CDR2 sequences are MNHEY and SVGAGI. The length of the CDR3 is 14 residues. CDR3 DNA sequence: TGTGCCAGCAGTTACTCGGCCTCAAGTTATTGGCAGTTCTTC. This translates into CASSYSASSYWQFF.

In nucleotides, the CDR3 is TGTGCCAGCAGCCCCGGACAGATTAACTATGGCTACACCTTC. It is translated as CASSPGQINYGYTF. This chain uses TRBV7-2 with TRBJ1-2, with D possibly matching TRBD1 (6 bases). The length of the CDR3 is 14 residues. Germline V gene lookup returns CDR1 SGHTA and CDR2 FQGNSA. Trimming removed 5 bases from V and 1 base from J, with 11 bases in between.

This chain joins TRBV6-5 and TRBJ2-7; 8 nucleotides agree with TRBD2. The CDR3 loop spans 14 amino acids. Trimming removed 7 bases from V and 0 bases from J; junction bases left unmatched: 5. The V gene's germline CDR1 is MNHEY and CDR2 SVGAGI. The CDR3 sequence is CASILAGNSYEQYF. CDR3 coding DNA: TGTGCCAGCATTTTAGCGGGGAACTCCTACGAGCAGTACTTC.

The chain links TRBV5-6 to TRBJ2-3; D gene uncertain. CDR1 SGHDT and CDR2 YYEEEE come from the germline V gene. This CDR3 region has 15 residues. The ends were cut back, 0 bases at V and 0 bases at J, with 8 bases in the middle. The CDR3 spells CASSLDSASTDTQYF. The DNA of the CDR3 is TGTGCCAGCAGCTTGGACTCCGCTAGCACAGATACGCAGTATTTT.

The J gene is TRBJ1-2, the V gene TRBV2, with D unresolved. This CDR3 is 13 amino acids long. Trimming cost V 5 bases and J 9 bases, with 16 bases left between them. Germline CDR1 and CDR2: SNHLY and FYNNEI. In DNA form, the CDR3 reads TGTGCCAGCAGTTCCCGTCTTTTTCAGAGCTACACCTTC. It translates to CASSSRLFQSYTF.

This clone has just one count. The gene calls are TRBV6-5 and TRBJ1-5; TRBD1 aligns across 9 bases. The length of the CDR3 is 13 residues. Germline lookup yields CDR1 MNHEY and CDR2 SVGAGI. V gave up 6 bases and J gave up 5 bases; unmatched junction bases: 2. CDR3 DNA: TGTGCCAGCAGGAGGGACAGGGATCAGCCCCAGCATTTT. Translation: CASRRDRDQPQHF.

The gene calls are TRBV6-4 and TRBJ1-5; D remains ambiguous. Germline V gene data show CDR1 as MRHNA and CDR2 as SNTAGT. V lost 2 bases to trimming and J lost 3 bases, with 17 bases between them. CDR3 length: 17 residues. DNA of the CDR3: TGTGCCAGCAGTGACCCCGGATCAAGACGGGACAATCAGCCCCAGCATTTT. As protein: CASSDPGSRRDNQPQHF.